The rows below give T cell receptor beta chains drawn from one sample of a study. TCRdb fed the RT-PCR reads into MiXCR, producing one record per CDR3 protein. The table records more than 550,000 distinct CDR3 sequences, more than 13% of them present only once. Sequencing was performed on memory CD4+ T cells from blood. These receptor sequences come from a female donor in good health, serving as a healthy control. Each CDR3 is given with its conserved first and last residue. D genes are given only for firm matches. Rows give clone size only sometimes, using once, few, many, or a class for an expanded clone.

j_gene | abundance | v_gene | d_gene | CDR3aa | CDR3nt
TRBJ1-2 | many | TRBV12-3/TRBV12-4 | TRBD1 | CASSLTGANYGYTF | TGTGCCAGCAGTTTAACAGGGGCCAACTATGGCTACACCTTC
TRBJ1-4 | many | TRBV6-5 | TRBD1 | CASSYRQGRANEKLFF | TGTGCCAGCAGCTACAGACAGGGCCGGGCTAATGAAAAACTGTTTTTT
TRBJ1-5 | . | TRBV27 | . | CASRGAGSNQPQHF | TGTGCCAGCAGAGGTGCGGGAAGCAATCAGCCCCAGCATTTT
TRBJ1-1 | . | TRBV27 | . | CASSSQGTEAFF | TGTGCCAGCAGTTCCCAGGGCACTGAAGCTTTCTTT
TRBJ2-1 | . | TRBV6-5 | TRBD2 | CTSNLAGGLNEQFF | TGTACCAGCAACCTAGCGGGGGGGCTCAATGAGCAGTTCTTC
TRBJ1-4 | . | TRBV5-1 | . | CASSLVPGTGGEKLFF | TGCGCCAGCAGCTTAGTTCCGGGAACCGGGGGAGAAAAACTGTTTTTT
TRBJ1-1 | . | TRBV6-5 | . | CASIPWGARNTEAFF | TGTGCCAGCATCCCCTGGGGGGCAAGGAACACTGAAGCTTTCTTT
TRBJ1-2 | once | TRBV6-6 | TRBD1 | CASSDTGGDYYGYTF | TGTGCCAGCAGCGATACAGGGGGCGACTACTATGGCTACACCTTC
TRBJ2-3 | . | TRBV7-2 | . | CASSPDLDTQYF | TGTGCCAGCAGCCCGGACTTGGATACGCAGTATTTT
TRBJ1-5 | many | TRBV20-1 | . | CSARDRDQPQHF | TGCAGTGCTAGAGATAGGGATCAGCCCCAGCATTTT
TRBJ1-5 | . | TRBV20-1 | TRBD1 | CSAPELTGAISNQPQHF | TGCAGTGCCCCCGAATTGACAGGGGCTATTAGCAATCAGCCCCAGCATTTT
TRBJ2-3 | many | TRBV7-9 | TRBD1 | CASSLGQGMPDTQYF | TGTGCCAGCAGCTTGGGACAGGGTATGCCAGATACGCAGTATTTT
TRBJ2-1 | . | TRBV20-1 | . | CSATTAGSYNEQFF | TGCAGTGCGACCACGGCGGGCTCCTACAATGAGCAGTTCTTC
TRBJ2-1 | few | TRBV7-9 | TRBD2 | CASSLGLARGYNEQFF | TGTGCCAGCAGCTTAGGACTAGCCCGTGGCTACAATGAGCAGTTCTTC
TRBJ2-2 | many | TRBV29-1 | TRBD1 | CSPHRPGGTGELFF | TGCAGCCCCCATAGGCCAGGGGGCACCGGGGAGCTGTTTTTT
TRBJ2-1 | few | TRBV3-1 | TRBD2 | CASSLLAGGINEQFF | TGTGCCAGCAGCCTTCTAGCGGGGGGAATCAATGAGCAGTTCTTC
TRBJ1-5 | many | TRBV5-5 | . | CASTAGTLSNQPQHF | TGTGCCAGCACCGCAGGGACCTTGAGCAATCAGCCCCAGCATTTT
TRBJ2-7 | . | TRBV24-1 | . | CATSDFGRGHNEQYF | TGTGCCACCAGTGATTTTGGACGGGGGCACAACGAGCAGTACTTC
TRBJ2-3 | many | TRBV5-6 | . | CASSLYGRSSPDTQYF | TGTGCCAGCAGCTTATACGGGCGGTCTAGTCCAGATACGCAGTATTTT
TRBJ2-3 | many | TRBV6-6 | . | CASSSGTFSTDTQYF | TGTGCCAGCAGTTCGGGGACTTTTTCGACAGATACGCAGTATTTT
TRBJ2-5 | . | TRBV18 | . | CASSPRPPPETQYF | TGTGCCAGCTCACCGAGGCCCCCCCCAGAGACCCAGTACTTC
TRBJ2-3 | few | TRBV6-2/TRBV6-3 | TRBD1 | CASRAQGRPTDTQYF | TGTGCCAGCAGAGCACAGGGGCGCCCCACAGATACGCAGTATTTT
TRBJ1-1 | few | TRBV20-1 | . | CSARDNMNTEAFF | TGCAGTGCTAGGGACAACATGAACACTGAAGCTTTCTTT
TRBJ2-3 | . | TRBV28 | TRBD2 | CASSFDSGGMGTDTQYF | TGTGCCAGCAGTTTCGATAGCGGGGGGATGGGCACAGATACGCAGTATTTT
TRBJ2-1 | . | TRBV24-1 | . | CATSDPVAGTTFNEQFF | TGTGCCACCAGTGATCCTGTGGCAGGTACGACCTTCAATGAGCAGTTCTTC
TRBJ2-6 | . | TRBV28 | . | CASRSWSGLRSGANVLTF | TGTGCCAGCAGGTCCTGGTCGGGCCTACGCTCTGGGGCCAACGTCCTGACTTTC
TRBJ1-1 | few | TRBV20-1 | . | CSAEGVGEAFF | TGCAGTGCCGAGGGGGTGGGTGAAGCTTTCTTT
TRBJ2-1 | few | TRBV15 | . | CATSRVTYNEQFF | TGTGCCACCAGCAGGGTTACCTACAATGAGCAGTTCTTC
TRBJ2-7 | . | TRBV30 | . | CAWSVGLAGHEQYF | TGTGCCTGGAGTGTAGGCCTCGCGGGTCACGAGCAGTACTTC
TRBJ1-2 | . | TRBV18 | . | CASSLPPGPGRGYTF | TGTGCCAGCTCACTTCCCCCGGGACCCGGTCGGGGCTACACCTTC
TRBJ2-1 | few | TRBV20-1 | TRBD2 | CSASAWGIAGIEQFF | TGCAGTGCTAGCGCTTGGGGGATAGCGGGTATAGAGCAGTTCTTC
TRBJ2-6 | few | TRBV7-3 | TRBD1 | CASSSGTGGSGANVLTF | TGTGCCAGCAGCTCCGGGACAGGGGGCTCTGGGGCCAACGTCCTGACTTTC
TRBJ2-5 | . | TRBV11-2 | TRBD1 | CASSSQGATETQYF | TGTGCCAGCAGCTCACAGGGGGCTACAGAGACCCAGTACTTC
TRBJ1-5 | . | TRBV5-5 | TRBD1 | CASSSYQGVRNQPQHF | TGTGCCAGCAGCTCATACCAGGGGGTTCGCAATCAGCCCCAGCATTTT
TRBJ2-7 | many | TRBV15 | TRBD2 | CATSRGELAGAAEQYF | TGTGCCACCAGCAGAGGTGAACTAGCGGGAGCCGCCGAGCAGTACTTC
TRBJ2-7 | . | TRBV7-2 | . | CASSYSRQEAEQYF | TGTGCCAGCAGCTACTCCCGACAGGAGGCCGAGCAGTACTTC
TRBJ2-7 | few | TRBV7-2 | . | CAGAQGGSYEQYF | TGTGCCGGGGCTCAGGGTGGATCCTACGAGCAGTACTTC
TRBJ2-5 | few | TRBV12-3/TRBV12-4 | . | CASSFRFQTQYF | TGTGCCAGCAGTTTTCGTTTTCAGACCCAGTACTTC
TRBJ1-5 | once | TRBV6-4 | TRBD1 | CASTGGRQPQHF | TGTGCCAGCACAGGGGGAAGACAGCCCCAGCATTTT
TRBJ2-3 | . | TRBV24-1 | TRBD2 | CATSGVGVTSGASTDTQYF | TGTGCCACCAGTGGAGTGGGGGTAACTAGCGGGGCTAGCACAGATACGCAGTATTTT
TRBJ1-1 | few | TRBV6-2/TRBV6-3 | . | CASSPWAGSTEAFF | TGTGCCAGCAGTCCCTGGGCAGGGAGCACTGAAGCTTTCTTT
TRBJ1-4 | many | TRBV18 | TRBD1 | CASSLRTGEEKLFF | TGTGCCAGCTCACTGCGGACAGGTGAAGAAAAACTGTTTTTT
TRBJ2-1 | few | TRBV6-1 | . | CASSAPLAILSYNEQFF | TGTGCCAGCAGTGCCCCGCTAGCGATTCTATCCTACAATGAGCAGTTCTTC
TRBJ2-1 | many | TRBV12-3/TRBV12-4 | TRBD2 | CASTSGAGKGSNEQFF | TGTGCCAGCACCTCCGGAGCGGGAAAAGGCTCCAATGAGCAGTTCTTC
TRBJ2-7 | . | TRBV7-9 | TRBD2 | CASRPAGLTGGTEQYF | TGTGCCAGCAGGCCCGCAGGACTAACGGGGGGGACTGAGCAGTACTTC
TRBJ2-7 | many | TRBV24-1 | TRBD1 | CATSDQTGTGAEQYF | TGTGCCACCAGTGATCAAACCGGGACAGGGGCCGAGCAGTACTTC
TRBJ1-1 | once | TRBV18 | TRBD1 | CASSPGQGAFRTEAFF | TGTGCCAGCTCACCAGGACAGGGGGCGTTTCGGACTGAAGCTTTCTTT
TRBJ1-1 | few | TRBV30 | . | CAWSVRSGRPEAFF | TGTGCCTGGAGTGTACGATCAGGGCGCCCTGAAGCTTTCTTT
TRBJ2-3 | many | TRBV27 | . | CASRPLGDTQYF | TGTGCCAGCAGGCCGCTGGGAGATACGCAGTATTTT
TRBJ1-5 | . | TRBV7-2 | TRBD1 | CASRQGPMGQPQHF | TGTGCCAGCAGACAGGGGCCTATGGGGCAGCCCCAGCATTTT
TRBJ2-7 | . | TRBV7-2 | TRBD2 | CASSRTSESYEQYF | TGTGCCAGCAGTCGGACTAGCGAGTCCTACGAGCAGTACTTC
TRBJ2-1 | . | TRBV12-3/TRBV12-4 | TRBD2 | CASSLDGGRTGQFF | TGTGCCAGCAGTTTAGATGGCGGGAGAACGGGGCAGTTCTTC
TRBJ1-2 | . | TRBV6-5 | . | CASRQTGGYTF | TGTGCCAGCAGACAAACAGGGGGCTACACCTTC
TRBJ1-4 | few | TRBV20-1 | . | CSARDQGNEKLFF | TGCAGTGCTAGAGATCAAGGGAATGAAAAACTGTTTTTT
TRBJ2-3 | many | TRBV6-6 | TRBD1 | CASGTGGAGDTQYF | TGTGCCAGCGGGACAGGGGGCGCAGGAGATACGCAGTATTTT